Below, one T cell receptor beta chain is given with its context. Its specificity is not known. The germline V gene encodes CDR1 SGHRS and CDR2 YFSETQ. The CDR3 consists of 16 residues. V lost 6 bases and J lost 2; bases outside the gene matches: 13. The source of the sample is a study of beta chain features in type 1 diabetes. Expressed TCRB transcripts were sequenced after all isolated RNA was converted to cDNA. The assay was immunoSEQ multiplex PCR, and TCRdb's table has in-frame clones only and misses some. The sample records fewer than 350,000 clones, about 7.8% being singletons. General study points: The VDJ junctions of type 1 diabetes patients carried fewer insertions and more deletions. Possible PCR preference for shorter templates applied equally to patients and controls.

The clonotype comes from a woman in her late teens or twenties in good health. This chain links TRBV5-1 with TRBJ2-5, with 7 bases identical to TRBD2. Material: central memory CD4+ T cells from blood. For the CDR3, the DNA is TGCGCCAGCACCCGAGGGGCTAGCGGATCTCAAGAGACCCAGTACTTC. It yields the protein CASTRGASGSQETQYF. Full variable domain (rest looked up from reference TRBV5-1 and TRBJ2-5): KAGVTQTPRYLIKTRGQQVTLSCSPISGHRSVSWYQQTPGQGLQFLFEYFSETQRNKGNFPGRFSGRQFSNSRSEMNVSTLELGDSALYLCASTRGASGSQETQYFGPGTRLLVL.